This section outlines one TCR beta chain sequence together with its context. Its target is unknown. The data stem from a study of cytomegalovirus exposure and HLA in healthy donors. Vbeta (60) and Jbeta (13) primers were used in the PCR. The method was immunoSEQ multiplex PCR; TCRdb's version includes in-frame clones alone and lacks a portion of them. The specimen's table records 93,000 or so clones. General observations from the study: Based on reports, TCR beta sequences accurately predicted HLA-A and HLA-B alleles for most subjects. A later analysis linked a missense variant in DCLRE1C to the trimming of TCR beta V and J genes. Researchers had no immune exposure information except CMV serostatus available.

The material sequenced was PBMCs. The clonotype originates from a man aged 35-49 years in good health and CMV-seronegative.

For the CDR3, the DNA is TGTGCCACCACCGCGAACCCTAATGAAAAACTGTTTTTT. Translated, it gives CATTANPNEKLFF. The V call is TRBV15, the J call TRBJ1-4, with D unresolved. Germline loops: CDR1 LNHNV, CDR2 YYDKDF (reference sequence). CDR3 size: 13 residues. V was cut by 7 bases and J by 3 bases, with 9 bases left in between.